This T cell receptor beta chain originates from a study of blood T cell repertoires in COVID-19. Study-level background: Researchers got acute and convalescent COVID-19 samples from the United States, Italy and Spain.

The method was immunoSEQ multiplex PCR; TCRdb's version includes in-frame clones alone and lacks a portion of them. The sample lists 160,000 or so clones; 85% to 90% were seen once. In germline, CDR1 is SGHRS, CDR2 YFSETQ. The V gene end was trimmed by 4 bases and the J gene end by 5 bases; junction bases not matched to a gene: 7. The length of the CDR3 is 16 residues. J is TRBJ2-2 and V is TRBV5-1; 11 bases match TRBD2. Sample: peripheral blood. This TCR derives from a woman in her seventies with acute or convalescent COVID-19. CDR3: CASSPSSGGFTGELFF. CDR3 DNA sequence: TGCGCCAGCAGCCCATCTAGCGGGGGGTTTACCGGGGAGCTGTTTTTT.